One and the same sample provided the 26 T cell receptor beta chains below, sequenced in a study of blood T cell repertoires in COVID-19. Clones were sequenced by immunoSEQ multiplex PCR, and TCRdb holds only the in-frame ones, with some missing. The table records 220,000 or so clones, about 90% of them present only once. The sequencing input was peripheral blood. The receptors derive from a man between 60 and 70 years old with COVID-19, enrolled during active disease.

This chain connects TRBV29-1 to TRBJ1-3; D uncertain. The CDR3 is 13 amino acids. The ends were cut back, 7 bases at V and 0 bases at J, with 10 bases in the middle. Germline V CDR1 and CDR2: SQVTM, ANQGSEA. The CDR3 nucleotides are TGCAGCGCACAGCCATACTCTGGAAACACCATATATTTT. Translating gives CSAQPYSGNTIYF.

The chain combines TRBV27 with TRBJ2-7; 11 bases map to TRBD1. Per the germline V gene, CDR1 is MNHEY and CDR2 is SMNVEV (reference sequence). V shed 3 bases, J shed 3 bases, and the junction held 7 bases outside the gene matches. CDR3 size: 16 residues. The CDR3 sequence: CASSFITGTGGYEQYF. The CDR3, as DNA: TGTGCCAGCAGTTTCATAACCGGGACAGGGGGCTACGAGCAGTACTTC.

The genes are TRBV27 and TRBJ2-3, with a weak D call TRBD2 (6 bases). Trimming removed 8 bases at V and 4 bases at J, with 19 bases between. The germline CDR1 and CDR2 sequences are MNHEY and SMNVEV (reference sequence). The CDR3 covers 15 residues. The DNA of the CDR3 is TGTGCCAGCGCGGTGACTAGTCATGGGGCAGATACGCAGTATTTT. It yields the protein CASAVTSHGADTQYF.

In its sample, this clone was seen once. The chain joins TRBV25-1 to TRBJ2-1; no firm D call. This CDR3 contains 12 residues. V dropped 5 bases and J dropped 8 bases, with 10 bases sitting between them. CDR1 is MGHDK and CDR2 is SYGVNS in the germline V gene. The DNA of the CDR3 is TGTGCCAGCAGTCCCCGGTTCGATGAGCAGTTCTTC. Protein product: CASSPRFDEQFF. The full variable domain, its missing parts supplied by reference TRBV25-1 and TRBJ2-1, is EADIYQTPRYLVIGTGKKITLECSQTMGHDKMYWYQQDPGMELHLIHYSYGVNSTEKGDLSSESTVSRIRTEHFPLTLESARPSHTSQYLCASSPRFDEQFFGPGTRLTVL.

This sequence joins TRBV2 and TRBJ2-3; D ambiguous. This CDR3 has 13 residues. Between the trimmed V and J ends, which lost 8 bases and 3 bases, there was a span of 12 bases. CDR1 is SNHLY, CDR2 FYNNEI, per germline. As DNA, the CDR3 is TGTGCCAGCCTGGTACCCGGGACAGATACGCAGTATTTT. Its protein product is CASLVPGTDTQYF.

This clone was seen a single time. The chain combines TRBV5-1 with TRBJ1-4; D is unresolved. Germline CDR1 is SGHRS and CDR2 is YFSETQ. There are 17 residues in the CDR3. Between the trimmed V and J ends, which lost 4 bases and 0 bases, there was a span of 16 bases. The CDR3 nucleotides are TGCGCCAGCAGCCCGCGGATGGAGGGAGCAACTAATGAAAAACTGTTTTTT. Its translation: CASSPRMEGATNEKLFF.

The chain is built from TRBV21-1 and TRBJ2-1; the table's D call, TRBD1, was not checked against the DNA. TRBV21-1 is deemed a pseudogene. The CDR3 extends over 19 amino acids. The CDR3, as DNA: TGTGCCAGCAGCGACAGGACAGGGAGGACAGCTCCGCCGAAGAAGGAGCAGTTCTTC. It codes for CASSDRTGRTAPPKKEQFF.

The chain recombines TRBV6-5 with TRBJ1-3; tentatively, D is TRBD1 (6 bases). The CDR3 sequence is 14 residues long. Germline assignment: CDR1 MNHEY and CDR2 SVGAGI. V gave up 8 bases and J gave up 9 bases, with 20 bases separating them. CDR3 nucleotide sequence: TGTGCCAGCGTAGAGGGGGGCGGCGGGAGCACCATATATTTT. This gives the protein CASVEGGGGSTIYF.

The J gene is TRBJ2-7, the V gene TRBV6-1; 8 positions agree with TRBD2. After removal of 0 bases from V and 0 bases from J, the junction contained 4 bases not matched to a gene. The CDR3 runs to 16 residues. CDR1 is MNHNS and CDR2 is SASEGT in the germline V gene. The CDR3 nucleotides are TGTGCCAGCAGTGAAGCAGCACTAGCGGCCTCCTACGAGCAGTACTTC. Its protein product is CASSEAALAASYEQYF.

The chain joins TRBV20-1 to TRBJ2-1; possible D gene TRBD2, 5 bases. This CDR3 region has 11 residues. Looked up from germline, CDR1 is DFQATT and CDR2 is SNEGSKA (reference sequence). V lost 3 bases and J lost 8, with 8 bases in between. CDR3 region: CSASPSYEQFF. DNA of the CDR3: TGCAGTGCTAGTCCTAGCTATGAGCAGTTCTTC.

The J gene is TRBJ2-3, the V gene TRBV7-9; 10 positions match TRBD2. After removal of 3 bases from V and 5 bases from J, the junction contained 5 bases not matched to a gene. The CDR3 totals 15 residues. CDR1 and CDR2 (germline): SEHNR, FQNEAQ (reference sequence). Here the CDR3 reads CASSLASGGKDTQYF. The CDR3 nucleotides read TGTGCCAGCAGCTTGGCTAGCGGGGGTAAAGATACGCAGTATTTT.

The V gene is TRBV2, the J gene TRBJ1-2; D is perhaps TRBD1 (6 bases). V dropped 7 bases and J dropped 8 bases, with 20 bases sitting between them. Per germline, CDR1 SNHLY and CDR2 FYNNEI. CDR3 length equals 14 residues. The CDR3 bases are TGTGCCAGCACGGCAACTCGACAGGCTCAAGGCTACACCTTC. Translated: CASTATRQAQGYTF.

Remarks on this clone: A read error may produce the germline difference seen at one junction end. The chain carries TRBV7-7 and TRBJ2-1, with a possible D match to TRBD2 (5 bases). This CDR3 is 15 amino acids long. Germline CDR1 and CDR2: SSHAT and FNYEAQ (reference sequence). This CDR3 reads CASSLALGGHNEQFF. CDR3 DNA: TGTGCTAGCAGCTTAGCTCTAGGAGGTCACAATGAGCAGTTCTTC.

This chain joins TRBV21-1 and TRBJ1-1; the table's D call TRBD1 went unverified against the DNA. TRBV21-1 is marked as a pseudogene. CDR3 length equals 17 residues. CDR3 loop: CASSKGQPTDFNTEAFF. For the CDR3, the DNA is TGTGCCAGCAGCAAAGGGCAACCTACAGATTTTAACACTGAAGCTTTCTTT.

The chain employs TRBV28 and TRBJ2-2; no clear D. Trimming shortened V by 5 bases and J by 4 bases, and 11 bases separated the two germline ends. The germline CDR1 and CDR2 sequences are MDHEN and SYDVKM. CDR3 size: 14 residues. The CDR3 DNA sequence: TGTGCCAGCAGTGTCCTAACCGGCACCGGGGAGCTGTTTTTT. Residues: CASSVLTGTGELFF.

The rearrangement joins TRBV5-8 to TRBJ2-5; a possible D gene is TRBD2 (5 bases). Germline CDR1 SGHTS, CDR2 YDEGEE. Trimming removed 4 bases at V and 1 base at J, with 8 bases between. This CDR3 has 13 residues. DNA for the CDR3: TGTGCCAGCAGCCCACGGGGCCAAGAGACCCAGTACTTC. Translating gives CASSPRGQETQYF.

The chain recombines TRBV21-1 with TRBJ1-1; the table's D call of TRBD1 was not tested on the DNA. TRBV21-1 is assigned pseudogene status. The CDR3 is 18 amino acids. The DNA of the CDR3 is TGTGCCAGCAGCAATCCTGGGACAGGGGGCCTTATGAACACTGAAGCTTTCTTT. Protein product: CASSNPGTGGLMNTEAFF.

The DNA for the CDR3 is TGTGCTAGTGGTTTGGGACAGGGGGCGGGTCAGCCCCAGCATTTT. This translates into CASGLGQGAGQPQHF. The rearrangement joins TRBV12-5 to TRBJ1-5; 10 nucleotides align to TRBD1. Per germline, CDR1 LGHNT and CDR2 FRNRAP. This CDR3 has 15 amino acids. V lost 1 base, J lost 6 bases, and 3 bases stayed unmatched.

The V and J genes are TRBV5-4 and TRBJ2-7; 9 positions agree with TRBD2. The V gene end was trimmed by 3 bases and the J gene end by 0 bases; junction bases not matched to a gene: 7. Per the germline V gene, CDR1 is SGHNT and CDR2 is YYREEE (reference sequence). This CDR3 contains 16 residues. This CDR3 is CASSSSSGGSSYEQYF. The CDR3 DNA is TGTGCCAGCAGCTCGTCGAGCGGGGGGAGCTCCTACGAGCAGTACTTC.

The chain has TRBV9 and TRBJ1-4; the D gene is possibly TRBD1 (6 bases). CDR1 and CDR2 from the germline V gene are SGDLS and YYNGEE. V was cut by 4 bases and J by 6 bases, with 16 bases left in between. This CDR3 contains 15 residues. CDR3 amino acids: CASSLDGGLHEKLFF. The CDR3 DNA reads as TGTGCCAGCAGCCTCGACGGGGGGCTACATGAAAAACTGTTTTTT. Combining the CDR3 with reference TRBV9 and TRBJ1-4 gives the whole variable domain DSGVTQTPKHLITATGQRVTLRCSPRSGDLSVYWYQQSLDQGLQFLIQYYNGEERAKGNILERFSAQQFPDLHSELNLSSLELGDSALYFCASSLDGGLHEKLFFGSGTQLSVL.

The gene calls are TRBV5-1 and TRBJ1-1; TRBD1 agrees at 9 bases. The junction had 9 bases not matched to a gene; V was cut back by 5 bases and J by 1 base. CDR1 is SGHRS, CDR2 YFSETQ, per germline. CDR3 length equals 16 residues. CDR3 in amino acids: CASRSGQGRENTEAFF. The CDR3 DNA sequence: TGCGCCAGCAGAAGTGGACAGGGGCGGGAGAACACTGAAGCTTTCTTT.

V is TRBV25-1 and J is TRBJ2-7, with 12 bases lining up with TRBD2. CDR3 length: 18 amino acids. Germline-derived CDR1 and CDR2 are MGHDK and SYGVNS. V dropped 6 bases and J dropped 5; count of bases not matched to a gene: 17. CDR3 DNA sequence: TGTGCCAGCAGCGCAATTATGGGGGCTAGCGGGAGGGCAAACGAGCAGTACTTC. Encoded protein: CASSAIMGASGRANEQYF.

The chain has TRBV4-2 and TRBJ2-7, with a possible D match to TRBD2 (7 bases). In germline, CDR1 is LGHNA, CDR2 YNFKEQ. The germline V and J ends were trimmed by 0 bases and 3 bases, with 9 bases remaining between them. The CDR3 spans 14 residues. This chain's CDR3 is CASSQEGGLYEQYF. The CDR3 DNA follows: TGTGCCAGCAGCCAAGAGGGGGGGCTCTACGAGCAGTACTTC.

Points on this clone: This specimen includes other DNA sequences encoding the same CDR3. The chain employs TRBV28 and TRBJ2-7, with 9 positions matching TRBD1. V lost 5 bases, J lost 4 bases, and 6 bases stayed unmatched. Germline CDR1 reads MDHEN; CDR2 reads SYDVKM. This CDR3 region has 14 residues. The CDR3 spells CASSEPGQGYEQYF. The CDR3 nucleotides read TGTGCCAGCAGTGAACCGGGACAGGGATACGAGCAGTACTTC.

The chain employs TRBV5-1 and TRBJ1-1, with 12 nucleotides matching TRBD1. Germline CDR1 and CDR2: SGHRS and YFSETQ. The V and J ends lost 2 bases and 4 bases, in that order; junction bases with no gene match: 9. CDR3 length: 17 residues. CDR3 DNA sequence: TGCGCCAGCAGCTTCAGGGGACAGGGGGCCCCGAGCACTGAAGCTTTCTTT. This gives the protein CASSFRGQGAPSTEAFF.

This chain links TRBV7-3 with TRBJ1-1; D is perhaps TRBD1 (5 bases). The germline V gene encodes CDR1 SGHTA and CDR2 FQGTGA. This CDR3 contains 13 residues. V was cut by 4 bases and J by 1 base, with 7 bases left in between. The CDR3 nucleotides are TGTGCCAGCAGCTCCGGGGGGAACACTGAAGCTTTCTTT. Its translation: CASSSGGNTEAFF.